The 29 T cell receptor beta chains below were found in one sample sequenced in a study of blood T cell repertoires in COVID-19. Repertoires were generated with immunoSEQ multiplex PCR, while TCRdb's copy carries only in-frame clones and drops some. The sample lists about 73,000 clones; 65% to 90% were seen once. The specimen sequenced was peripheral blood. The receptors originated from a woman aged 60-70 years with acute or convalescent COVID-19.

The chain joins TRBV19 to TRBJ1-2, with 7 bases lining up with TRBD1. The CDR3 consists of 16 residues. The V gene end was trimmed by 5 bases and the J gene end by 8 bases; junction bases not matched to a gene: 17. Germline lookup yields CDR1 LNHDA and CDR2 SQIVND (reference sequence). The DNA for the CDR3 is TGTGCCAGTAGTCGACAAACGCTACAGGGGCTAGGGGGCTACACCTTC. Its protein product is CASSRQTLQGLGGYTF.

The chain links TRBV24-1 to TRBJ2-1; 12 positions agree with TRBD2. Germline V CDR1 and CDR2: KGHDR, SFDVKD. Germline trimming cut 4 bases from V and 10 bases from J; bases unmatched to any gene: 7. There are 15 residues in the CDR3. CDR3 sequence (DNA): TGTGCCACCAGTGACGCTAGCGGGGGGGCGAGGGAGCAGTTCTTC. This gives the protein CATSDASGGAREQFF.

The chain uses TRBV10-2 and TRBJ1-1; D gene unclear. Trimming took off 4 bases at V and 1 base at J, with 4 bases between the two ends. The CDR3 is 12 amino acids. Looked up from germline, CDR1 is WSHSY and CDR2 is SAAADI. The CDR3 DNA is TGCGCCAGCAGTGGAGCGAACACTGAAGCTTTCTTT. Encoded protein: CASSGANTEAFF.

This rearrangement joins TRBV18 to TRBJ1-2; no reliable D call. The CDR3 runs to 13 residues. Trimming removed 2 bases from V and 4 bases from J, with 8 bases in between. The V gene's germline CDR1 is KGHSH and CDR2 LQKENI. The CDR3 nucleotides are TGTGCCAGCTCACCAGACGGGGTCTATGGCTACACCTTC. Translated, it gives CASSPDGVYGYTF.

V usage is TRBV4-1 and J usage is TRBJ2-2; 10 nucleotides line up with TRBD2. J was trimmed by 1 base and V by 3 bases; bases with no gene match: 2. The germline CDR1 and CDR2 sequences are MGHRA and YSYEKL. CDR3 length: 16 residues. CDR3 DNA sequence: TGCGCCAGCAGCCAGGCTAGCGGGAGGAACACCGGGGAGCTGTTTTTT. This codes for CASSQASGRNTGELFF.

The chain carries TRBV5-1 and TRBJ1-1, with unresolved D. V was cut by 5 bases and J by 1 base, with 12 bases left in between. Germline CDR1 reads SGHRS; CDR2 reads YFSETQ. The CDR3 consists of 14 residues. The CDR3 sequence: CASRPGSQNTEAFF. CDR3 nucleotides: TGCGCCAGCAGACCCGGGAGCCAGAACACTGAAGCTTTCTTT. The complete variable domain, with remaining parts taken from reference TRBV5-1 and TRBJ1-1, reads KAGVTQTPRYLIKTRGQQVTLSCSPISGHRSVSWYQQTPGQGLQFLFEYFSETQRNKGNFPGRFSGRQFSNSRSEMNVSTLELGDSALYLCASRPGSQNTEAFFGQGTRLTVV.

The chain carries TRBV5-4 and TRBJ1-2, with 7 positions matching TRBD1. The CDR3 has 13 residues. Germline loops: CDR1 SGHNT, CDR2 YYREEE (reference sequence). V dropped 6 bases and J dropped 3; count of bases not matched to a gene: 5. The CDR3 DNA follows: TGTGCCAGCACCAAGCAGGGGGACTATGGCTACACCTTC. Translating it yields CASTKQGDYGYTF.

The rearrangement joins TRBV10-3 to TRBJ1-4; no firm D call. There are 16 residues in the CDR3. The germline CDR1 and CDR2 sequences are ENHRY and SYGVKD. V lost 0 bases and J 8 bases, leaving 16 bases between the germline ends. The CDR3 coding sequence is TGTGCCATCAGTGAGTCGACTCGAGGGATCAGGGAAAAACTGTTTTTT. It encodes CAISESTRGIREKLFF.

The chain uses TRBV14 and TRBJ1-2; perhaps TRBD1 as D (6 bases). The CDR3 loop spans 16 amino acids. Looked up from germline, CDR1 is SGHDN and CDR2 is FVKESK. The V end lost 0 bases, the J end lost 6 bases, and 17 bases lay between the germline ends. CDR3 amino acids: CASSQEWDRGADGYTF. CDR3 DNA sequence: TGTGCCAGCAGCCAAGAATGGGATCGGGGGGCAGATGGCTACACCTTC. Full variable domain (outside the CDR3, taken from reference TRBV14 and TRBJ1-2): EAGVTQFPSHSVIEKGQTVTLRCDPISGHDNLYWYRRVMGKEIKFLLHFVKESKQDESGMPNNRFLAERTGGTYSTLKVQPAELEDSGVYFCASSQEWDRGADGYTFGSGTRLTVV.

The chain combines TRBV6-1 with TRBJ1-5; no clear D gene. V lost 0 bases and J 0 bases, leaving 6 bases between the germline ends. The germline V gene has CDR1 MNHNS and CDR2 SASEGT. The CDR3 consists of 15 residues. In DNA, the CDR3 is TGTGCCAGCAGTGAAGCGCTCGGTAGCAATCAGCCCCAGCATTTT. This codes for CASSEALGSNQPQHF.

This clone was detected a few times. The V gene is TRBV10-3, the J gene TRBJ2-2, with D hard to call. The CDR3 has 15 amino acids. Germline V gene sequence: CDR1 ENHRY, CDR2 SYGVKD. V lost 3 bases and J lost 1, with 9 bases in between. The CDR3 coding sequence is TGTGCCATCAGTGACGTGACGGGGAACACCGGGGAGCTGTTTTTT. It codes for CAISDVTGNTGELFF.

The chain carries TRBV7-3 and TRBJ2-3; 7 bases fit TRBD1. Losses at the gene ends were 2 bases for V and 4 bases for J; bases not matched to a gene: 6. Germline CDR1 is SGHTA and CDR2 is FQGTGA. This CDR3 spans 15 amino acids. As DNA, the CDR3 is TGTGCCAGCAGCTTACGACAGGGCTTAGCAGATACGCAGTATTTT. It specifies CASSLRQGLADTQYF.

The genes are TRBV29-1 and TRBJ1-2; D may be TRBD1 (6 bases). This CDR3 spans 12 amino acids. The V end was cut by 7 bases, the J end by 2 bases, with 11 bases between. Looked up from germline, CDR1 is SQVTM and CDR2 is ANQGSEA. CDR3 sequence (DNA): TGCAGCGGCGGACAGTTGAACTATGGCTACACCTTC. Amino acid sequence: CSGGQLNYGYTF.

On this clone: The sample carries other DNA sequences with the same CDR3. The chain joins TRBV5-1 to TRBJ1-3; D unresolved. The CDR3 runs 14 residues. The V gene lost 4 bases and the J gene lost 4 bases, with 12 bases spanning the gap. Looked up from germline, CDR1 is SGHRS and CDR2 is YFSETQ. Here the CDR3 reads CASSLTESGNTIYF. CDR3 coding DNA: TGCGCCAGCAGCCTCACTGAATCGGGAAACACCATATATTTT. Supplemented by reference TRBV5-1 and TRBJ1-3, the full variable domain reads KAGVTQTPRYLIKTRGQQVTLSCSPISGHRSVSWYQQTPGQGLQFLFEYFSETQRNKGNFPGRFSGRQFSNSRSEMNVSTLELGDSALYLCASSLTESGNTIYFGEGSWLTVV.

This clone has a handful of counts. J is TRBJ2-2 and V is TRBV5-1; TRBD1 matches 8 bases. This CDR3 is 18 amino acids long. Unmatched junction bases numbered 7, after V lost 0 bases and J lost 0 bases. CDR1 is SGHRS, CDR2 YFSETQ, per germline. For the CDR3, the DNA is TGCGCCAGCAGCTTGGTCGGACAGGGTTTTCCGAACACCGGGGAGCTGTTTTTT. Translation gives CASSLVGQGFPNTGELFF.

This clone was seen once. The J gene is TRBJ1-4, the V gene TRBV15, with D maybe TRBD1 (6 bases). The CDR3 consists of 17 residues. The V gene lost 0 bases and the J gene lost 8 bases, with 19 bases spanning the gap. CDR1 is LNHNV and CDR2 is YYDKDF in the germline V gene (reference sequence). The CDR3 loop reads CATSRDLGITGTEKLFF. The CDR3, as DNA: TGTGCCACCAGCAGAGATCTTGGGATCACAGGGACCGAAAAACTGTTTTTT.

The J gene is TRBJ1-2, the V gene TRBV6-5; 7 bases match TRBD1. The V segment lost 5 bases and the J segment 5 bases; nucleotides outside the gene matches: 11. Germline-derived CDR1 and CDR2 are MNHEY and SVGAGI. The CDR3 is made up of 15 amino acids. DNA for the CDR3: TGTGCCAGCAGTCAGTTACTCCCAGGGGGATATGGCTACACCTTC. This sequence encodes CASSQLLPGGYGYTF.

V and J are TRBV5-1 and TRBJ2-1; D is ambiguous. The CDR3 extends over 14 amino acids. V lost 0 bases and J lost 14, with 18 bases in between. Germline CDR1 reads SGHRS; CDR2 reads YFSETQ. The CDR3 loop is CASSLGLATPSEFF. For the CDR3, the DNA is TGCGCCAGCAGCTTGGGTCTTGCGACACCCTCGGAGTTCTTC.

The V gene is TRBV5-1, the J gene TRBJ2-5, with D perhaps matching TRBD1 (6 bases). CDR3 length equals 15 residues. Per the germline V gene, CDR1 is SGHRS and CDR2 is YFSETQ. With 4 bases removed from V and 1 base from J, the gap between germline ends came to 14 bases. For the CDR3, the DNA is TGCGCCAGCAGCCTCAAAGACAGGTTCCAAGAGACCCAGTACTTC. Translation gives CASSLKDRFQETQYF.

V usage is TRBV27 and J usage is TRBJ2-7; 9 positions agree with TRBD1. Germline CDR1 is MNHEY and CDR2 is SMNVEV (reference sequence). The CDR3 has 14 amino acids. Trimming cost V 6 bases and J 1 base; bases outside gene matches: 4. CDR3 protein: CASRRTGVSYEQYF. The CDR3 DNA is TGTGCCAGCAGGCGGACAGGGGTTTCCTACGAGCAGTACTTC.

This chain uses TRBV6-5 with TRBJ1-2; TRBD1 aligns across 7 bases. Per the germline V gene, CDR1 is MNHEY and CDR2 is SVGAGI. V shed 0 bases, J shed 8 bases, and the junction held 9 bases outside the gene matches. This CDR3 contains 15 residues. CDR3 nucleotide sequence: TGTGCCAGCAGTTACTCCACAGGGGTACAGAACGGCTACACCTTC. It is translated as CASSYSTGVQNGYTF.

The rearrangement links TRBV6-5 to TRBJ2-1; D is uncertain. CDR1 is MNHEY, CDR2 SVGAGI, per germline. The length of the CDR3 is 14 residues. V was shortened by 8 bases and J by 0 bases, with 11 bases between the two germline ends. The CDR3 is CASVSPSSYNEQFF. Here the CDR3 DNA reads TGTGCCAGCGTTAGCCCAAGCTCCTACAATGAGCAGTTCTTC.

The V and J genes are TRBV7-9 and TRBJ2-2, with a weak D call TRBD1 (6 bases). V lost 4 bases and J lost 1, with 10 bases in between. The length of the CDR3 is 15 residues. Per the germline V gene, CDR1 is SEHNR and CDR2 is FQNEAQ (reference sequence). The CDR3 DNA sequence: TGTGCCAGCAGCTCCGTGGGACAGAACACCGGGGAGCTGTTTTTT. Amino acids: CASSSVGQNTGELFF.

The V and J genes are TRBV9 and TRBJ2-2; D gene uncertain. The germline gives CDR1 SGDLS, CDR2 YYNGEE. Trimming shortened V by 1 base and J by 1 base, and 8 bases separated the two germline ends. The CDR3 is made up of 15 amino acids. CDR3 sequence: CASSVQAGNTGELFF. The CDR3 nucleotides are TGTGCCAGCAGCGTACAGGCAGGGAACACCGGGGAGCTGTTTTTT.

The DNA for the CDR3 is TGTGCCAGCAGCCGAGGGGGCGGTGGCTACACCTTC. Its protein product is CASSRGGGGYTF. J is TRBJ1-2 and V is TRBV6-5; 7 positions match TRBD1. With V trimmed by 6 bases and J by 7 bases, 5 bases remained unmatched. This CDR3 spans 12 amino acids. CDR1 and CDR2 (germline): MNHEY, SVGAGI.

V is TRBV15 and J is TRBJ1-1; 7 bases are shared with TRBD1. The V segment lost 9 bases and the J segment 2 bases; nucleotides outside the gene matches: 6. Germline V CDR1 and CDR2: LNHNV, YYDKDF (reference sequence). This CDR3 has 13 residues. For the CDR3, the DNA is TGTGCCACGACAGGGTATGGCAACACTGAAGCTTTCTTT. This sequence encodes CATTGYGNTEAFF.

This rearrangement joins TRBV19 to TRBJ1-5; tentative D call: TRBD1 (6 bases). With 5 bases removed from V and 5 bases from J, the gap between germline ends came to 10 bases. Germline CDR1 is LNHDA and CDR2 is SQIVND (reference sequence). CDR3 length: 13 residues. The CDR3 nucleotides are TGTGCCAGTAGTCTAAACAGGGATCAGCCCCAGCATTTT. Protein: CASSLNRDQPQHF.

This clone was observed a single time. J is TRBJ1-1 and V is TRBV6-6; maybe TRBD1 (6 bases). Germline V CDR1 and CDR2: MNHNY, SVGAGI (reference sequence). V was cut by 7 bases and J by 5 bases, with 20 bases left in between. This CDR3 is 15 amino acids long. The CDR3 here is CASTQGTGGGTEAFF. In DNA, the CDR3 is TGTGCCAGCACTCAGGGGACGGGAGGGGGGACTGAAGCTTTCTTT.

This clone came up a few times. The chain combines TRBV5-1 with TRBJ2-1; TRBD2 agrees at 13 bases. Per germline, CDR1 SGHRS and CDR2 YFSETQ. The CDR3 sequence is 16 residues long. Trimming cost V 2 bases and J 2 bases; bases outside gene matches: 1. The CDR3 coding sequence is TGCGCCAGCAGCTTCGGACTAGCGGGGGCCTACAATGAGCAGTTCTTC. Translated, it gives CASSFGLAGAYNEQFF.